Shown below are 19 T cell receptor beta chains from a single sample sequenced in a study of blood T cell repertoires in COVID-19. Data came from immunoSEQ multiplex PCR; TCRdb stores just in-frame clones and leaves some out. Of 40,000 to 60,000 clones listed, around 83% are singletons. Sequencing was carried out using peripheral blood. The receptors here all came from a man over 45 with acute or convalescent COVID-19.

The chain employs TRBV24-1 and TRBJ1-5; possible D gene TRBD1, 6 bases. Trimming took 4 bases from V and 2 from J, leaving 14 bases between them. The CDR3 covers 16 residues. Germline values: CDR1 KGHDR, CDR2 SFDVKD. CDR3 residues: CATSETDRPGNQPQHF. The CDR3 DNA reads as TGTGCCACCAGTGAGACCGACAGGCCGGGCAATCAGCCCCAGCATTTT.

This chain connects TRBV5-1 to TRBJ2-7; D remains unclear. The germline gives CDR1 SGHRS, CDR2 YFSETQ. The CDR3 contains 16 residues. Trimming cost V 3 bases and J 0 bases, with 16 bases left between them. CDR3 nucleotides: TGCGCCAGCAGCTGGCCGGCGGAGCGCAACTCCTACGAGCAGTACTTC. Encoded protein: CASSWPAERNSYEQYF.

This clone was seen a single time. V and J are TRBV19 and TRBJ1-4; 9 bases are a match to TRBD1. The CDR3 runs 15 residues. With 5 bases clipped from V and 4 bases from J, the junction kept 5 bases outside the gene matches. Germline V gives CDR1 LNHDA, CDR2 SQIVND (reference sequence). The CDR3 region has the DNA TGTGCCAGTAGTGCACAGGGGGCAATTAATGAAAAACTGTTTTTT. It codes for CASSAQGAINEKLFF. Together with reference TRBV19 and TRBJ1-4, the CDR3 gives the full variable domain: DGGITQSPKYLFRKEGQNVTLSCEQNLNHDAMYWYRQDPGQGLRLIYYSQIVNDFQKGDIAEGYSVSREKKESFPLTVTSAQKNPTAFYLCASSAQGAINEKLFFGSGTQLSVL.

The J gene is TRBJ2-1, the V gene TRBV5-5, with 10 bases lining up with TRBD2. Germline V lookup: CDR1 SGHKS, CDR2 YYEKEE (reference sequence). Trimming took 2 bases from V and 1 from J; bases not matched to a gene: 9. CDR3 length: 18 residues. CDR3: CASSFLSGGAISYNEQFF. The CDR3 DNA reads TGTGCCAGCAGCTTTCTGAGCGGGGGGGCAATTTCCTACAATGAGCAGTTCTTC.

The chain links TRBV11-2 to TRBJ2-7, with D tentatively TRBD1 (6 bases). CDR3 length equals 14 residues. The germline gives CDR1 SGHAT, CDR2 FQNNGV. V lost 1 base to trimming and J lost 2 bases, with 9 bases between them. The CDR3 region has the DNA TGTGCCAGCAGCTTAGGGACAGTAACCTACGAGCAGTACTTC. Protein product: CASSLGTVTYEQYF.

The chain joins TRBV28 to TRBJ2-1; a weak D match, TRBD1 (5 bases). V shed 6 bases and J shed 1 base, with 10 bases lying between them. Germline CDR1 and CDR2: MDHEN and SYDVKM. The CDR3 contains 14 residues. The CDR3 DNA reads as TGTGCCAGCAGCAAGGGGCGATCCTACAATGAGCAGTTCTTC. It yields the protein CASSKGRSYNEQFF. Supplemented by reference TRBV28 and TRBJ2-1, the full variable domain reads DVKVTQSSRYLVKRTGEKVFLECVQDMDHENMFWYRQDPGLGLRLIYFSYDVKMKEKGDIPEGYSVSREKKERFSLILESASTNQTSMYLCASSKGRSYNEQFFGPGTRLTVL.

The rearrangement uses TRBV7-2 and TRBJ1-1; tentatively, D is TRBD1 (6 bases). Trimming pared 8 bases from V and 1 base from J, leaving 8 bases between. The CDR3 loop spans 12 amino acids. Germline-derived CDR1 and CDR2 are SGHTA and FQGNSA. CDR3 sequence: CASGQSNTEAFF. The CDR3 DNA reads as TGTGCCAGCGGACAGTCGAACACTGAAGCTTTCTTT. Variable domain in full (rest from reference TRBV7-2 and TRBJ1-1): GAGVSQSPSNKVTEKGKDVELRCDPISGHTALYWYRQSLGQGLEFLIYFQGNSAPDKSGLPSDRFSAERTGGSVSTLTIQRTQQEDSAVYLCASGQSNTEAFFGQGTRLTVV.

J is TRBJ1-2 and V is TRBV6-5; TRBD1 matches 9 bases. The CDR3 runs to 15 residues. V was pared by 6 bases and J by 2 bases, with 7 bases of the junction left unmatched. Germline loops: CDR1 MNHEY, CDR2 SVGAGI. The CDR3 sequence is CASRPWTGENYGYTF. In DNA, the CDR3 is TGTGCCAGCAGACCCTGGACAGGGGAAAACTATGGCTACACCTTC.

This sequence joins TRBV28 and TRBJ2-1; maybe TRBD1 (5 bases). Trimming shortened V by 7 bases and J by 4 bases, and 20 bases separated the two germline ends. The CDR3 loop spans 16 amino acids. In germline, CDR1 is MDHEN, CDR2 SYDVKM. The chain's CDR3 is CASKNLDSNSYNEQFF. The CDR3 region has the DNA TGTGCCAGCAAGAACCTCGACAGCAACTCATACAATGAGCAGTTCTTC.

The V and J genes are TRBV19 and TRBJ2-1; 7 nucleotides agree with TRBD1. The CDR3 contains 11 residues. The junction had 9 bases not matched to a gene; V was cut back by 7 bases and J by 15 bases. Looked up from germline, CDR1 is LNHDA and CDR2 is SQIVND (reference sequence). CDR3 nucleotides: TGTGCCAGTACCGCCGACAGGGTGCTGTTCTTC. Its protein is CASTADRVLFF.

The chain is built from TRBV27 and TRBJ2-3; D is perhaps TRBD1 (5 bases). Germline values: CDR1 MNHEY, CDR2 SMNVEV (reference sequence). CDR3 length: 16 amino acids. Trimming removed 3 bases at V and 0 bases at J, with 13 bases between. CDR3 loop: CASSFRAGFSTDTQYF. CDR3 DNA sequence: TGTGCCAGCAGTTTTAGGGCAGGGTTTAGCACAGATACGCAGTATTTT.

CDR3 sequence (DNA): TGTGCCAGCAGTTTATTTCAGACAGAAATATTCTATGGCTACACCTTC. Translating gives CASSLFQTEIFYGYTF. V gene TRBV28 combines with J gene TRBJ1-2; a possible D gene is TRBD1 (5 bases). Germline CDR1 MDHEN, CDR2 SYDVKM. V was trimmed by 1 base and J by 4 bases, leaving 16 bases between them. This CDR3 comprises 16 residues.

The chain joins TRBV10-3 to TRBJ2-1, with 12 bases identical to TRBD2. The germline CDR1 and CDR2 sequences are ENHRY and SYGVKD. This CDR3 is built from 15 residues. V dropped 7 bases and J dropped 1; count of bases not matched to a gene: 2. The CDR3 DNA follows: TGTGCCATCACCGGGACTAGCGGGTCCTACAATGAGCAGTTCTTC. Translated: CAITGTSGSYNEQFF.

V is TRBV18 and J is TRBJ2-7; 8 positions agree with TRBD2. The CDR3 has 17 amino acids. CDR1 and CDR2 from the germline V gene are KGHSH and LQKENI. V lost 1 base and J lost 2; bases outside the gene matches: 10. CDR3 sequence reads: CASSPRTSGRIPYEQYF. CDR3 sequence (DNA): TGTGCCAGCTCACCACGTACTAGCGGCCGAATTCCCTACGAGCAGTACTTC.

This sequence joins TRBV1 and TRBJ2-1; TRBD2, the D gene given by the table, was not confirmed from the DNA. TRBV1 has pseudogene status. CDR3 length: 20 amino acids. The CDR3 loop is CTSSHKSREGSVAYYNEQFF. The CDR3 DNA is TGCACCAGCAGCCATAAAAGCCGGGAAGGGTCAGTAGCTTACTACAATGAGCAGTTCTTC.

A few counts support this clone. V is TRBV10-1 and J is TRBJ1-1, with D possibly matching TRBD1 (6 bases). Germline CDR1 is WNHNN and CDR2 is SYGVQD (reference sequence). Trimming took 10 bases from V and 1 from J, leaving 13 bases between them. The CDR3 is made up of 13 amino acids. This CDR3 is CATKQGSNTEAFF. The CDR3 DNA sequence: TGCGCCACGAAGCAGGGGTCGAACACTGAAGCTTTCTTT.

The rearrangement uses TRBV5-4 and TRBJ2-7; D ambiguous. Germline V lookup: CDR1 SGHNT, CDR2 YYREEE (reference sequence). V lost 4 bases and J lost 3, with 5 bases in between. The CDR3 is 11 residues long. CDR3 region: CASSTDYEQYF. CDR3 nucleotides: TGTGCCAGCAGCACAGACTACGAGCAGTACTTC.

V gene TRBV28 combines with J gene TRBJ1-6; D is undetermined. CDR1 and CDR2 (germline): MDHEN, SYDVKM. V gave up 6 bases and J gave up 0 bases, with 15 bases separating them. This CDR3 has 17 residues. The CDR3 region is CASSAPPEASYNSPLHF. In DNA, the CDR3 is TGTGCCAGCAGCGCCCCTCCGGAGGCCTCCTATAATTCACCCCTCCACTTT.

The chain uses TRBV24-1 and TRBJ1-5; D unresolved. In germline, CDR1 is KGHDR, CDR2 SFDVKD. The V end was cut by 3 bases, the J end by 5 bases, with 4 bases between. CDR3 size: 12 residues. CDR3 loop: CATSDPDQPQHF. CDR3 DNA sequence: TGTGCCACCAGTGATCCTGATCAGCCCCAGCATTTT.